This TCR beta chain was recorded in a study of cytomegalovirus exposure and HLA in healthy donors. Data came from immunoSEQ multiplex PCR; TCRdb stores just in-frame clones and leaves some out. The sample consists of about 63,000 clones, 80% to 90% of them appearing once. This CDR3 is 13 amino acids long. Trimming took 9 bases from V and 9 from J; bases not matched to a gene: 6. The V gene's germline CDR1 is MNHEY and CDR2 SMNVEV (reference sequence). Study results and caveats: Usually a TCR sequence was rare, but some public TCRs were found in many donors. The authors enumerated roughly 160 TCR beta chains as linked to cytomegalovirus. It was reportedly the case that the classifier diagnosed cytomegalovirus status with high specificity and sensitivity.

As for this clone: Antigen specificity is unknown.

The sequence came from a woman in her late teens or twenties in good health and CMV-seronegative. This chain joins TRBV27 and TRBJ1-6, with TRBD1 matching over 9 bases. The material sequenced was PBMCs. Written as DNA, the CDR3 is TGTGCCAGTCGGGACAGGGCGATTTCACCCCTCCACTTT. Protein: CASRDRAISPLHF.